This note documents a single T cell receptor (beta chain) sequence. In the original processing: How many nucleated cells were present was estimated from reference gene primer amplification. Measured with immunoSEQ multiplex PCR; TCRdb has only the in-frame clones, and not every one. V and J calls and clone size come straight from that table; D and trimming were deduced from the DNA. The table lists roughly 150,000 clones, about 80% of them singletons. Germline loops: CDR1 MNHEY, CDR2 SVGAGI. V dropped 0 bases and J dropped 4; count of bases not matched to a gene: 7. The CDR3 consists of 16 residues. The data stem from a study of blood T cell repertoires in COVID-19. Study at large: Researchers got acute and convalescent COVID-19 samples from the United States, Italy and Spain. T cells, B-cell-depleted T cells, or PBMCs provided the cDNA or gDNA that served as material.

The V call is TRBV6-5, the J call TRBJ1-2; 8 positions match TRBD1. The sequence was collected from a man aged 65 to 85 who had recovered from COVID-19. Sequenced: peripheral blood. CDR3 coding DNA: TGTGCCAGCAGTTACTCGAGTCCGGGACAGGTCTATGGCTACACCTTC. It is translated as CASSYSSPGQVYGYTF.